Below are 23 T cell receptor beta chains sequenced from a single sample in a study of shared clonotypes between healthy human individuals. The method was immunoSEQ multiplex PCR; TCRdb's version includes in-frame clones alone and lacks a portion of them. The repertoire holds some 120,000 clones, 68% seen once, with roughly 24% in the top ten. Input material: memory CD8+ T cells sorted from blood. Stated subset: CD45RO+ cells pooled with CCR7-negative TemRA cells. The source is a woman under 40 in good health.

This chain joins TRBV10-1 and TRBJ2-7, with TRBD2 matching 8 bases. Looked up from germline, CDR1 is WNHNN and CDR2 is SYGVQD (reference sequence). Losses at the gene ends were 0 bases for V and 1 base for J; bases not matched to a gene: 2. The CDR3 length is 15 residues. This CDR3 is CASSESKRESYEQYF. CDR3 in DNA: TGCGCCAGCAGTGAGTCTAAGCGGGAGTCCTACGAGCAGTACTTC.

J is TRBJ1-5 and V is TRBV5-1; tentative D call: TRBD1 (5 bases). Per the germline V gene, CDR1 is SGHRS and CDR2 is YFSETQ. This CDR3 has 14 amino acids. Trimming stripped 4 bases from V and 3 bases from J, with 11 bases between. The CDR3 DNA reads as TGCGCCAGCAGCCCATCAGGGCTCAATCAGCCCCAGCATTTT. This gives the protein CASSPSGLNQPQHF.

The sample holds many counts of this clone. At the DNA level, this CDR3 is encoded by other sequences in the same sample as well. The chain carries TRBV6-4 and TRBJ2-3; D perhaps matches TRBD2 (5 bases). CDR1 is MRHNA, CDR2 SNTAGT, per germline. Trimming removed 3 bases from V and 1 base from J, with 5 bases in between. The CDR3 covers 13 residues. CDR3 nucleotides: TGTGCCAGCAGTGAGCGGGGCACAGATACGCAGTATTTT. It translates to CASSERGTDTQYF.

This chain connects TRBV2 to TRBJ2-1; the D gene is possibly TRBD1 (5 bases). Trimming left V 6 bases short and J 0 bases short, with 18 bases between. This CDR3 comprises 17 residues. In germline, CDR1 is SNHLY, CDR2 FYNNEI. The CDR3, as DNA: TGTGCCAGCAGCCGCCCAGGGAATCCGAGCTCCTACAATGAGCAGTTCTTC. This translates into CASSRPGNPSSYNEQFF. The full variable domain, in which reference TRBV2 and TRBJ2-1 provide the parts outside the CDR3, is EPEVTQTPSHQVTQMGQEVILRCVPISNHLYFYWYRQILGQKVEFLVSFYNNEISEKSEIFDDQFSVERPDGSNFTLKIRSTKLEDSAMYFCASSRPGNPSSYNEQFFGPGTRLTVL.

This rearrangement joins TRBV18 to TRBJ2-1; D gene ambiguous. The V end was cut by 3 bases, the J end by 9 bases, with 6 bases between. CDR1 and CDR2 (germline): KGHSH, LQKENI. The CDR3 contains 11 residues. Written as DNA, the CDR3 is TGTGCCAGCTCACCTTTCAGTGAGCAGTTCTTC. This sequence encodes CASSPFSEQFF.

In its sample, this clone was seen many times. V gene TRBV6-4 combines with J gene TRBJ2-2; TRBD1 or TRBD2 may be the D gene (5 bases each). This CDR3 region has 15 residues. Germline V CDR1 and CDR2: MRHNA, SNTAGT. Trimming removed 11 bases at V and 4 bases at J, with 20 bases between. CDR3 sequence reads: CASSRDGEGTGELFF. In nucleotides, the CDR3 is TGTGCCTCATCCAGGGACGGAGAGGGCACCGGGGAGCTGTTTTTT.

CDR3 residues: CASKGFYTEAFF. DNA of the CDR3: TGTGCCAGCAAGGGTTTTTACACTGAAGCTTTCTTT. The J gene is TRBJ1-1, the V gene TRBV19; no clear D. CDR3 size: 12 residues. Germline assignment: CDR1 LNHDA and CDR2 SQIVND (reference sequence). Trimming shortened V by 9 bases and J by 3 bases, and 11 bases separated the two germline ends.

Worth noting for this clone: This likely came from a read error, as a far larger clone is one base away. At the DNA level, this CDR3 is encoded by other sequences in the same sample as well. The J gene is TRBJ1-2, the V gene TRBV7-8; D remains unclear. V was clipped by 1 base and J by 5 bases, with 11 bases between them. The CDR3 runs 14 residues. CDR1 and CDR2 from the germline V gene are SGHVS and FQNEAQ. CDR3 in DNA: TGTGCCAGCAGCTTAGGTTCAGCCGGTTATGGCTACACCTTC. This codes for CASSLGSAGYGYTF.

The chain couples TRBV27 to TRBJ1-1; tentative D call: TRBD1 (6 bases). V dropped 3 bases and J dropped 1 base, with 12 bases sitting between them. Germline V CDR1 and CDR2: MNHEY, SMNVEV (reference sequence). This CDR3 has 15 residues. This CDR3 is CASSFSAGANTEAFF. For the CDR3, the DNA is TGTGCCAGCAGTTTCTCGGCAGGGGCGAACACTGAAGCTTTCTTT.

The chain combines TRBV10-3 with TRBJ2-4; 9 positions match TRBD2. With 2 bases clipped from V and 1 base from J, the junction kept 21 bases outside the gene matches. The CDR3 covers 22 residues. Per the germline V gene, CDR1 is ENHRY and CDR2 is SYGVKD. The CDR3 region has the DNA TGTGCCATCAGTGAGGGATATCCGGGACTAGCTTTATTTGGTCTGGCCAAAAACATTCAGTACTTC. Residues: CAISEGYPGLALFGLAKNIQYF.

This sequence joins TRBV7-6 and TRBJ2-1; maybe TRBD2 (5 bases). This CDR3 has 16 amino acids. The V end was cut by 5 bases, the J end by 0 bases, with 14 bases between. From germline, CDR1 is SGHVS and CDR2 FNYEAQ. This CDR3 reads CASSPRGGSSYNEQFF. The CDR3 bases are TGTGCCAGCAGCCCTCGGGGTGGGAGCTCCTACAATGAGCAGTTCTTC.

The genes are TRBV5-1 and TRBJ2-7; tentative D call: TRBD1 (5 bases). Germline V gene lookup returns CDR1 SGHRS and CDR2 YFSETQ. The CDR3 extends over 18 amino acids. Trimming pared 2 bases from V and 3 bases from J, leaving 24 bases between. The CDR3 loop reads CASSFVPGQLAFLYEQYF. Written as DNA, the CDR3 is TGCGCCAGCAGCTTCGTTCCAGGGCAACTGGCCTTCCTCTACGAGCAGTACTTC.

The gene calls are TRBV6-4 and TRBJ2-2; D uncertain. Trimming removed 6 bases from V and 0 bases from J, with 5 bases in between. Germline V lookup: CDR1 MRHNA, CDR2 SNTAGT. CDR3 length equals 13 residues. The CDR3 DNA sequence: TGTGCCAGCAGCCAAACGAACACCGGGGAGCTGTTTTTT. Its protein is CASSQTNTGELFF.

The chain combines TRBV6-1 with TRBJ2-1, with D tentatively TRBD1 (5 bases). The CDR3 sequence is 15 residues long. Trimming took 4 bases from V and 0 from J, leaving 10 bases between them. Germline CDR1 MNHNS, CDR2 SASEGT. DNA of the CDR3: TGTGCCAGCAGTGGACAGTCCGGCTCCTACAATGAGCAGTTCTTC. Its translation: CASSGQSGSYNEQFF.

This chain connects TRBV11-2 to TRBJ2-7; D possibly matches TRBD1 or TRBD2 (5 bases each). V gave up 5 bases and J gave up 2 bases, with 10 bases separating them. The CDR3 has 13 amino acids. Germline V gene sequence: CDR1 SGHAT, CDR2 FQNNGV. CDR3 in amino acids: CASSPTGPYEQYF. The CDR3 DNA reads as TGTGCCAGCAGCCCCACGGGGCCCTACGAGCAGTACTTC.

This clone was recorded a few times. J is TRBJ2-7 and V is TRBV4-2; 7 bases agree with TRBD2. In germline, CDR1 is LGHNA, CDR2 YNFKEQ. Trimming cost V 0 bases and J 1 base; bases outside gene matches: 6. The CDR3 is 16 amino acids. The CDR3 DNA reads as TGTGCCAGCAGCCAAGATCCTGCGGGAGAATCCTACGAGCAGTACTTC. It specifies CASSQDPAGESYEQYF.

The chain is built from TRBV7-2 and TRBJ2-1, with TRBD2 matching over 9 bases. The J segment lost 7 bases and the V segment lost 5 bases, leaving 3 bases of the junction unmatched. The germline gives CDR1 SGHTA, CDR2 FQGNSA. The CDR3 has 13 residues. The CDR3 is CASSPLAGNEQFF. The CDR3 DNA is TGTGCCAGCAGCCCTCTAGCGGGAAATGAGCAGTTCTTC.

This clone showed up just a few times. The V call is TRBV2, the J call TRBJ2-5; D gene ambiguous. CDR1 is SNHLY and CDR2 is FYNNEI in the germline V gene. This CDR3 comprises 13 residues. V lost 0 bases to trimming and J lost 5 bases, with 7 bases between them. The CDR3 nucleotides read TGTGCCAGCAGTGAAGCGCTTCGGGAGACCCAGTACTTC. It yields the protein CASSEALRETQYF.

This chain connects TRBV7-9 to TRBJ1-5; weak D call: TRBD1 (5 bases). The ends were cut back, 4 bases at V and 4 bases at J, with 8 bases in the middle. This CDR3 has 13 amino acids. In germline, CDR1 is SEHNR, CDR2 FQNEAQ (reference sequence). The CDR3 is CASSYDSNQPQHF. In DNA, the CDR3 is TGTGCCAGCAGCTATGACAGTAATCAGCCCCAGCATTTT.

The chain uses TRBV5-1 and TRBJ2-2; TRBD2 matches 10 bases. The CDR3 runs 16 residues. V lost 7 bases and J lost 6; bases outside the gene matches: 12. CDR1 and CDR2 from the germline V gene are SGHRS and YFSETQ. The CDR3 reads CASWLAGAGLAGELFF. CDR3 nucleotides: TGCGCCAGCTGGCTAGCGGGAGCGGGTCTGGCCGGGGAGCTGTTTTTT.

This clone showed up just a few times. V gene TRBV25-1 combines with J gene TRBJ2-6; no firm D call. The CDR3 sequence is 16 residues long. Looked up from germline, CDR1 is MGHDK and CDR2 is SYGVNS. V was clipped by 4 bases and J by 2 bases, with 12 bases between them. For the CDR3, the DNA is TGTGCCAGCAGTGGGAAGGGCGTGGCTGGGGCCAACGTCCTGACTTTC. Its translation is CASSGKGVAGANVLTF.

This clone was observed at least ten times. This sample also contains other DNA sequences that code for the same CDR3. This chain connects TRBV7-9 to TRBJ2-3; the match to TRBD2 covers 11 bases. Unmatched junction bases numbered 5, after V lost 4 bases and J lost 5 bases. Per germline, CDR1 SEHNR and CDR2 FQNEAQ (reference sequence). The CDR3 is made up of 15 amino acids. CDR3 region: CASSSPLAGGDTQYF. For the CDR3, the DNA is TGTGCCAGCAGCTCTCCCCTAGCGGGAGGAGATACGCAGTATTTT.

The V gene is TRBV2, the J gene TRBJ2-6; the match to TRBD2 covers 7 bases. Germline CDR1 SNHLY, CDR2 FYNNEI. The J segment lost 0 bases and the V segment lost 6 bases, leaving 11 bases of the junction unmatched. The CDR3 loop spans 18 amino acids. CDR3 sequence reads: CASREGLTKSSGANVLTF. CDR3 nucleotides: TGTGCCAGCAGGGAGGGACTAACGAAGAGCTCTGGGGCCAACGTCCTGACTTTC.